Each of the 21 T cell receptor beta chains below was sequenced from the same sample in a study of T-cell reconstitution after alpha-beta-depleted transplantation in children (dated by TCRdb to about 2016). The library was produced with PCR. This sample was sequenced with an Illumina HiSeq 2500. TCR libraries were prepared with molecular barcoding, using unique molecular identifiers to normalize TCRbeta repertoire quantification. Starting from the raw public reads, TCRdb applied fastp trimming at Q25, assembled clones with MiXCR and retained in-frame beta chains. Identical CDR3 proteins give one entry, which carries the most common genes and DNA. Recorded for this sample are 70,000 to 95,000 distinct CDR3 sequences; 15% of them occurred a single time. The top ten clones comprise around a fifth of the sample. This specimen's treatment or condition label, per the study, means: allogeneic hematopoietic cell transplantation with graft depleted of TCRalphabeta T cells and CD19 B cells.

This material consisted of PBMCs, mostly from graft donor cells, taken 180 days after TCRalphabeta/CD19-depleted stem cell transplant. The source is a male patient between 2 and 10 years old who had a stem cell transplant for acute lymphoblastic leukemia, so the T cells may come from the graft donor.

This rearrangement joins TRBV20-1 to TRBJ2-5; possible D gene TRBD2, 6 bases. Germline CDR1 is DFQATT and CDR2 is SNEGSKA (reference sequence). This CDR3 contains 13 residues. V shed 2 bases and J shed 5 bases, with 12 bases lying between them. The CDR3 region is CSARLIGGETQYF. The CDR3, as DNA: TGCAGTGCTAGATTGATTGGAGGGGAGACCCAGTACTTC.

The CDR3 nucleotides are TGTGCCAGCAGACTTGGGGGGGGAACTGAAGCTTTCTTT. Translation: CASRLGGGTEAFF. V and J are TRBV12-3 or TRBV12-4 and TRBJ1-1; tentative D call: TRBD1 (5 bases). The CDR3 is 13 amino acids. Trimming cost V 6 bases and J 5 bases, with 13 bases left between them.

The sample holds many counts of this clonotype. The CDR3 nucleotides read TGCAGTGCTAGAGATCGGGGGCCCCACTACGAGCAGTACTTC. Its translation is CSARDRGPHYEQYF. The chain uses TRBV20-1 and TRBJ2-7; possibly TRBD1 or TRBD2 for D (6 bases each). CDR3 length equals 14 residues. The germline V and J ends were trimmed by 0 bases and 3 bases, with 12 bases remaining between them. Germline assignment: CDR1 DFQATT and CDR2 SNEGSKA (reference sequence).

The chain has TRBV24-1 and TRBJ2-3, with 7 bases aligning to TRBD1. The CDR3 totals 15 residues. Losses at the gene ends were 4 bases for V and 6 bases for J; bases not matched to a gene: 9. Per the germline V gene, CDR1 is KGHDR and CDR2 is SFDVKD. The CDR3 loop reads CATSDRWDSGDTQYF. The CDR3, as DNA: TGTGCCACCAGTGACCGATGGGACAGTGGGGATACGCAGTATTTT.

The gene calls are TRBV4-1 and TRBJ2-1, with 8 positions matching TRBD1. The CDR3 extends over 17 amino acids. The V gene's germline CDR1 is MGHRA and CDR2 YSYEKL. The J segment lost 4 bases and the V segment lost 0 bases, leaving 8 bases of the junction unmatched. The CDR3 DNA sequence: TGCGCCAGCAGCCAAGACCTGGACAGGGCCATTTACAATGAGCAGTTCTTC. Encoded protein: CASSQDLDRAIYNEQFF.

Details on this clonotype: A much larger clone differs from this one at a single base, so this may be a read error. The chain has TRBV6-4 and TRBJ1-2; D is perhaps TRBD1 (6 bases). The CDR3 runs 14 residues. In germline, CDR1 is MRHNA, CDR2 SNTAGT. The CDR3 loop reads CASSQQGIGYGDTF. Here the CDR3 DNA reads TGTGCCAGCAGTCAACAGGGAATTGGATATGGCGACACCTTC.

This clonotype has ten or more counts. The chain carries TRBV24-1 and TRBJ1-5; the D is unclear. There are 13 residues in the CDR3. V was pared by 2 bases and J by 5 bases, with 6 bases between. Germline CDR1 and CDR2: KGHDR and SFDVKD. CDR3: CATSDSADQPQHF. The CDR3 DNA reads TGTGCCACCAGTGATTCAGCGGATCAGCCCCAGCATTTT.

This clonotype occurred a few times. The rearrangement joins TRBV7-6 to TRBJ2-7, with 7 positions matching TRBD1. Germline lookup yields CDR1 SGHVS and CDR2 FNYEAQ. V was clipped by 5 bases and J by 0 bases; unmatched bases: 7. This CDR3 has 15 residues. CDR3 loop: CASSLTTGSSYEQYF. The CDR3 DNA is TGTGCCAGCAGCCTGACGACAGGGTCCTCCTACGAGCAGTACTTC.

This clonotype was detected a few times. The chain is built from TRBV10-2 and TRBJ2-3; 7 positions agree with TRBD1. CDR1 is WSHSY, CDR2 SAAADI, per germline. The V gene end was trimmed by 1 base and the J gene end by 6 bases; junction bases not matched to a gene: 10. This CDR3 has 16 amino acids. This CDR3 is CASSEWDRRPSDTQYF. DNA for the CDR3: TGCGCCAGCAGTGAGTGGGACAGAAGGCCAAGTGATACGCAGTATTTT.

A few counts support this clonotype. The chain recombines TRBV20-1 with TRBJ1-2; 9 bases line up with TRBD1. The CDR3 is 12 residues long. With V trimmed by 8 bases and J by 7 bases, 8 bases remained unmatched. CDR1 is DFQATT and CDR2 is SNEGSKA in the germline V gene (reference sequence). The CDR3 DNA reads as TGCAGTCGCAACAGGGGGCTGTTTGGCTACACCTTC. It translates to CSRNRGLFGYTF.

In the case of this clonotype: One end of the junction varies from germline; a read error may be responsible. The chain couples TRBV20-1 to TRBJ1-5; no clear D gene. CDR1 and CDR2 (germline): DFQATT, SNEGSKA (reference sequence). The CDR3 consists of 12 residues. This CDR3 is CSALSGNQPQHF. The CDR3 DNA is TGCAGTGCCTTGAGTGGCAATCAGCCCCAACATTTT.

This clonotype was observed a few times. The chain employs TRBV7-6 and TRBJ2-5; a possible D gene is TRBD2 (7 bases). Trimming removed 4 bases at V and 5 bases at J, with 17 bases between. The CDR3 loop spans 15 amino acids. Germline CDR1 is SGHVS and CDR2 is FNYEAQ. CDR3 in DNA: TGTGCCAGCAGCTGGGGCGGGGGCAGGGAGGAGACCCAGTACTTC. As protein: CASSWGGGREETQYF.

V and J are TRBV2 and TRBJ2-7; a possible D gene is TRBD1 (6 bases). The CDR3 runs 14 residues. Between the trimmed V and J ends, which lost 3 bases and 4 bases, there was a span of 13 bases. The germline V gene encodes CDR1 SNHLY and CDR2 FYNNEI. The CDR3 spells CASSDQGRLYEQYF. The CDR3 nucleotides read TGTGCCAGCAGTGACCAGGGGCGGCTGTACGAGCAGTACTTC. The full variable domain, completed using reference TRBV2 and TRBJ2-7, is EPEVTQTPSHQVTQMGQEVILRCVPISNHLYFYWYRQILGQKVEFLVSFYNNEISEKSEIFDDQFSVERPDGSNFTLKIRSTKLEDSAMYFCASSDQGRLYEQYFGPGTRLTVT.

This clonotype was seen a few times. The chain joins TRBV5-1 to TRBJ1-2, with 8 bases matching TRBD1. CDR3 length: 17 residues. Germline V gene data show CDR1 as SGHRS and CDR2 as YFSETQ. The junction had 13 bases not matched to a gene; V was cut back by 4 bases and J by 2 bases. CDR3 bases: TGCGCCAGCAGCGGATCACCGGGACAGGTTCTAAACTATGGCTACACCTTC. This codes for CASSGSPGQVLNYGYTF.

This clonotype has at least ten counts. This rearrangement joins TRBV11-1 to TRBJ1-6, with TRBD1 matching 9 bases. Germline CDR1 SGHAT, CDR2 FQDESV (reference sequence). CDR3 length: 18 residues. The junction had 13 bases not matched to a gene; V was cut back by 1 base and J by 9 bases. CDR3 region: CASSLDGDRDGEGSPLHF. The CDR3 DNA sequence: TGTGCCAGCAGCTTAGATGGGGACAGGGACGGAGAGGGTTCACCCCTCCACTTT. Complete variable domain (other parts from reference TRBV11-1 and TRBJ1-6): EAEVAQSPRYKITEKSQAVAFWCDPISGHATLYWYRQILGQGPELLVQFQDESVVDDSQLPKDRFSAERLKGVDSTLKIQPAELGDSAMYLCASSLDGDRDGEGSPLHFGNGTRLTVT.

This clonotype was counted many times. This chain links TRBV7-9 with TRBJ2-7; D gene ambiguous. The CDR3 consists of 11 residues. Trimming pared 5 bases from V and 2 bases from J, leaving 4 bases between. Germline V gene data show CDR1 as SEHNR and CDR2 as FQNEAQ (reference sequence). CDR3 amino acids: CASSDTYEQYF. As DNA, the CDR3 is TGTGCCAGCAGCGACACCTACGAGCAGTACTTC.

This clonotype was counted only a few times. The genes are TRBV29-1 and TRBJ1-1; weak D call: TRBD1 (6 bases). V dropped 7 bases and J dropped 1 base, with 13 bases sitting between them. Germline V gene sequence: CDR1 SQVTM, CDR2 ANQGSEA. The CDR3 runs to 13 residues. DNA of the CDR3: TGCAGCGCGTCCGGGACACCGAACACTGAAGCTTTCTTT. Its protein is CSASGTPNTEAFF.

V usage is TRBV7-2 and J usage is TRBJ2-1, with D perhaps TRBD1 or TRBD2 (5 bases each). Germline V gene sequence: CDR1 SGHTA, CDR2 FQGNSA. V was clipped by 5 bases and J by 7 bases, with 15 bases between them. The length of the CDR3 is 14 residues. In DNA form, the CDR3 reads TGTGCCAGCAGCCTGGGACCGGGCCTAAATGAGCAGTTCTTC. Translation gives CASSLGPGLNEQFF. Supplemented by reference TRBV7-2 and TRBJ2-1, the full variable domain reads GAGVSQSPSNKVTEKGKDVELRCDPISGHTALYWYRQSLGQGLEFLIYFQGNSAPDKSGLPSDRFSAERTGGSVSTLTIQRTQQEDSAVYLCASSLGPGLNEQFFGPGTRLTVL.

This clonotype was seen repeatedly, ten times or more. The chain has TRBV20-1 and TRBJ1-1; 7 bases match TRBD1. Germline loops: CDR1 DFQATT, CDR2 SNEGSKA (reference sequence). This CDR3 region has 13 residues. With 0 bases clipped from V and 10 bases from J, the junction kept 8 bases outside the gene matches. The CDR3 DNA follows: TGCAGTGCTAGAGATCGGGCATGGACAGGAGCTTTCTTT. Its translation is CSARDRAWTGAFF.

Note on this clonotype: One end of the junction fails to match germline, which may point to a read error. The chain recombines TRBV10-2 with TRBJ2-5; 10 positions agree with TRBD2. CDR1 WSHSY and CDR2 SAAADI come from the germline V gene. CDR3 length: 17 residues. The DNA of the CDR3 is TGCGCCAGCAGAGAGTCGCTCCTAGCGGGGGTCCAAGAGACCCAGTACTTT. Translated: CASRESLLAGVQETQYF.

V gene TRBV4-3 combines with J gene TRBJ2-7; no reliable D call. Germline V CDR1 and CDR2: LGHNA, YSLEER. With 0 bases removed from V and 7 bases from J, the gap between germline ends came to 16 bases. This CDR3 is built from 15 residues. The CDR3 sequence is CASSQDRTPRDEQYF. DNA of the CDR3: TGCGCCAGCAGCCAAGATAGGACCCCAAGGGATGAGCAGTACTTC.